The source of this TCR beta chain is a study of regulatory T cells in long-lasting Graves disease (dated by TCRdb to the early 2020s). About the investigation overall: Persistent Graves' disease was defined as antithyroid drug treatment for over 5 years with persistently positive TSH receptor autoantibodies. In the clinical cohort, patients with persistent Graves' disease had used antithyroid drugs for an average of about 10.3 years. The study was registered as a clinical trial and conducted in China. Patients with persistent Graves' disease were compared with patients with newly diagnosed Graves' disease using TCR sequencing and RNA sequencing of peripheral blood. A total of around 35 samples underwent TCR sequencing, from about 13 patients with persistent Graves' disease and 20 patients with newly diagnosed Graves' disease.

Library creation used multiplex PCR. These reads were obtained on an Illumina HiSeq 4000. iRepertoire HTBI primers and Arm-PCR amplification of CDR3 regions were used to construct TCR beta libraries. Before sequencing, the PCR products went through gel purification. The paper's data handling went like this. A total of fewer than 80 TRBV and some 15 TRBJ segments were identified across samples and were used for gene usage analysis of CDR3 amino acid clonotypes. COPE and FqMerger were used to merge the filtered high-quality paired reads into contigs. Contigs were aligned with BLAST to IMGT TRBV, TRBD and TRBJ reference genes, and CDR3 was defined per IMGT. Clonotypes above 0.1% frequency were classified as highly expanded clones. Shannon entropy served as the measure of repertoire diversity, while the Gini coefficient captured V-J evenness. Public clonotypes were defined as clonotypes shared by more than one individual. The public reads were reanalyzed by TCRdb: fastp trimming at Q25, MiXCR alignment, in-frame beta chains only. Every distinct CDR3 protein forms one entry, paired with its most common genes and DNA. TCRdb's processing, not the authors' own work, is the source of the V and J calls. The sample includes a few hundred thousand distinct CDR3 sequences, with 20% to 25% observed a single time. The ten biggest clones cover roughly three fifths of the sample.

Points on this clonotype: The clone's antigen remains unknown. No clone much larger than this one lies a single base away; base qualities are absent.

Reading the label with the study, this specimen's time point is: persistent/refractory GD, antithyroid drugs over 5 years with positive TRAb. For both TCR sequencing and RNA sequencing, RNA was extracted from PBMCs in TRIzol. The diagnosis of Graves' disease was made according to American Thyroid Association guidelines. Recruitment of patients was carried out at an endocrinology department in Xi'an, China. From each patient, about 9 milliliters of peripheral blood was collected into an EDTA anticoagulant tube. Ficoll Paque Plus density gradient separation was used to isolate PBMCs, and no further T cell sorting was performed. An Agilent 2100 Bioanalyzer and agarose gel were used to check RNA quality, and a NanoDrop 2000 was used to measure RNA concentration. CDR1 and CDR2, per the germline V gene, are LGHNA and YSLEER. For this chain, trimming is 0 bases at the V end and 7 bases at the J end, and the number of junction bases without a gene match is 10. The CDR3 contains 17 residues, cysteine and phenylalanine counted. Only the CDR3 DNA stays, 51 bases, in frame from base 1.

Here is what the overall study found, with its caveats: The study examined only peripheral blood because the primary lesion, thyroid tissue, could not be accessed. A larger number of public clonotypes was shared among persistent patients (approximately 2,500) than among newly diagnosed patients (around 870). Lower TCR Shannon entropy and fewer highly expanded clones were observed in persistent Graves' disease patients than in newly diagnosed patients, which suggested clonal expansion. Persistent disease showed preferential use of TRBV28, TRBJ1-2 and TRBJ2-5, whereas newly diagnosed disease favored TRBV20-1 and TRBJ2-1. Sequencing and analysis were limited to the TCR beta chain. The authors acknowledged the small sample size as a limitation that may reduce accuracy.

The material was peripheral blood mononuclear cells (PBMCs), obtained when the disease was refractory, from a patient treated with antithyroid drugs. The rearrangement combines TRBV4-3 with TRBJ2-7, with 12 bases matching TRBD2. This sequence originates from a female donor with Graves disease. The CDR3 is CASSQDRLAGAQGEQYF. The bases read TGCGCCAGCAGCCAAGACCGACTAGCGGGGGCCCAGGGGGAGCAGTACTTC.